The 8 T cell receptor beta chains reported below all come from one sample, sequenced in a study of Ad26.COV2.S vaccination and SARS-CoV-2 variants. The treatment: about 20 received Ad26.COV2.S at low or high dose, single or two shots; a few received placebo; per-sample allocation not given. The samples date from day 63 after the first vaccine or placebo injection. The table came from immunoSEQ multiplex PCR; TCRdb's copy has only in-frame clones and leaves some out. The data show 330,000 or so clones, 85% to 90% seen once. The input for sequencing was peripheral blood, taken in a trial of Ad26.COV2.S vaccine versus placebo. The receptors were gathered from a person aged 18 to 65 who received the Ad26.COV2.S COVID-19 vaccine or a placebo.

CDR3 sequence: CASSPNPDTQYF. In DNA form, the CDR3 reads TGTGCCAGCAGTCCCAATCCAGATACGCAGTATTTT. The V and J genes are TRBV27 and TRBJ2-3; D gene unclear. CDR3 size: 12 residues. CDR1 MNHEY and CDR2 SMNVEV come from the germline V gene (reference sequence). Trimming stripped 5 bases from V and 4 bases from J, with 7 bases between.

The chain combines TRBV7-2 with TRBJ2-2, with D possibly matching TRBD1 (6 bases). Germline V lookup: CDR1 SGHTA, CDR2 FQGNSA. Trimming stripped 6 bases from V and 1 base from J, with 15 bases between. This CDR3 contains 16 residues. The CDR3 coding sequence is TGTGCCAGCAGTCAGGGGCCTCTCGGGAACACCGGGGAGCTGTTTTTT. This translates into CASSQGPLGNTGELFF.

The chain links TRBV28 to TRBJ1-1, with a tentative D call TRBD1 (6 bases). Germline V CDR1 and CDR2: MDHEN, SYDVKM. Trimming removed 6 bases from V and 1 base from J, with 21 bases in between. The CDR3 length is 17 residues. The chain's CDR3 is CASREGITGLRNTEAFF. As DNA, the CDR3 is TGTGCCAGCAGGGAGGGAATTACAGGGCTTAGGAACACTGAAGCTTTCTTT.

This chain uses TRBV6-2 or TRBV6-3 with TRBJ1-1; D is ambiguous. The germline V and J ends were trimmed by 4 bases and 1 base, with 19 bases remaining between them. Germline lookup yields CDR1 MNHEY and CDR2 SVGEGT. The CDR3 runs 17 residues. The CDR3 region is CASSSQGLVSWNTEAFF. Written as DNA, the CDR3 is TGTGCCAGCAGTTCCCAAGGACTGGTTTCTTGGAACACTGAAGCTTTCTTT.

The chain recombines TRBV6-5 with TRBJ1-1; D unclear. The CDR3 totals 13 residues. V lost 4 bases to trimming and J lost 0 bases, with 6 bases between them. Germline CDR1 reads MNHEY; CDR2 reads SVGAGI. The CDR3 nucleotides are TGTGCCAGCAGTTTTATAGTGAACACTGAAGCTTTCTTT. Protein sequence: CASSFIVNTEAFF.

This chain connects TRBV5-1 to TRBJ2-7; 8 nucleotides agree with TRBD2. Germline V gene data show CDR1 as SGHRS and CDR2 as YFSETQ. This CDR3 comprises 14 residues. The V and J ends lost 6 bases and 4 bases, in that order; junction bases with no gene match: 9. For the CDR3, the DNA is TGCGCCAGCAACCCGGGGGGGGCTCGTTACGAGCAGTACTTC. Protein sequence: CASNPGGARYEQYF.

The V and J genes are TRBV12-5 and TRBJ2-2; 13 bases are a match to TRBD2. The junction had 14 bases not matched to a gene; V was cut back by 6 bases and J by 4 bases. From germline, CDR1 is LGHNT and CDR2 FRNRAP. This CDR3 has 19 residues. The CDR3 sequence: CASGLGLAGVRMSTGELFF. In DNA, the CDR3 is TGTGCTAGTGGCCTCGGACTAGCGGGAGTACGTATGAGCACCGGGGAGCTGTTTTTT. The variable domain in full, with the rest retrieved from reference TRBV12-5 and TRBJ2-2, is DARVTQTPRHKVTEMGQEVTMRCQPILGHNTVFWYRQTMMQGLELLAYFRNRAPLDDSGMPKDRFSAEMPDATLATLKIQPSEPRDSAVYFCASGLGLAGVRMSTGELFFGEGSRLTVL.

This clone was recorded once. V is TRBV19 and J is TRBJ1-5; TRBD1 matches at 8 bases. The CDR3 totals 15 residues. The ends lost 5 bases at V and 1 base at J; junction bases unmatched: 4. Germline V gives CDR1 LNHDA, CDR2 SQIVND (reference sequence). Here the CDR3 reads CASSDYRGSNQPQHF. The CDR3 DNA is TGTGCCAGTAGTGACTACAGGGGGAGCAATCAGCCCCAGCATTTT.